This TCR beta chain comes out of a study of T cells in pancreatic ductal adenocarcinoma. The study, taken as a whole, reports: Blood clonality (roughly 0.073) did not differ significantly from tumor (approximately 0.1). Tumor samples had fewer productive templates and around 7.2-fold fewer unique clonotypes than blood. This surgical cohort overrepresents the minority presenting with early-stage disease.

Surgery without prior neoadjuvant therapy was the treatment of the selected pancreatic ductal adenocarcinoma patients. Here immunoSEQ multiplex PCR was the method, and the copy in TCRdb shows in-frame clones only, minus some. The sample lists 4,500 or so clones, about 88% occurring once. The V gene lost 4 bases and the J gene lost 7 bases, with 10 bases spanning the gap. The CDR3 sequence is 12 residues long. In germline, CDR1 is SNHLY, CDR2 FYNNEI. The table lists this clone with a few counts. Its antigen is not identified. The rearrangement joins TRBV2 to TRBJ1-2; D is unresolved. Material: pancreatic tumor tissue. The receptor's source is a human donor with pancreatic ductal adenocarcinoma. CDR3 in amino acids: CASSVPRSGYTF. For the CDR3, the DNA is TGTGCCAGCAGTGTGCCCCGATCTGGCTACACCTTC.